This TCR beta chain was found in a study of shared clonotypes between healthy human individuals. Overall study context: The study used three CD4 naive, three CD4 memory, two CD8 naive and one CD8 memory plate per donor.

General study points: Only blood samples were collected, and tissue repertoires likely differ. Four donors held about 5% of naive CD4 clonotypes in common.

CD8 cells classed as naive were CD45RO-negative and positively selected for CCR7, excluding terminally differentiated effector memory CD45RA+ cells. Trimming took off 6 bases at V and 12 bases at J, with 21 bases between the two ends. The germline CDR1 and CDR2 sequences are MDHEN and SYDVKM. The length of the CDR3 is 14 residues. Deep-level running was used for the assay. Clones were read by immunoSEQ multiplex PCR, and TCRdb kept only the in-frame ones, dropping some. The table lists about 700,000 clones, around 92% of them singletons, with about 24% in the top ten. Comment on this clone: The target antigen is unknown.

The TCR sequence derives from a man aged 30-40 years in good health. The rearrangement links TRBV28 to TRBJ2-1; tentative D call: TRBD2 (7 bases). Sequenced material: naive CD8+ T cells sorted from blood. CDR3 protein: CASSPPEGGRMQFF. The CDR3 DNA is TGTGCCAGCAGCCCGCCTGAGGGGGGGCGCATGCAGTTCTTC. Using reference TRBV28 and TRBJ2-1 for the parts outside the CDR3, the full variable domain is DVKVTQSSRYLVKRTGEKVFLECVQDMDHENMFWYRQDPGLGLRLIYFSYDVKMKEKGDIPEGYSVSREKKERFSLILESASTNQTSMYLCASSPPEGGRMQFFGPGTRLTVL.